One sample yielded the 22 T cell receptor beta chains listed below, sequenced in a study of CD8 T cells in Susac syndrome. It was with random hexamers that roughly 0.45 to 1 ug RNA was reverse transcribed. TCRdb ran MiXCR on the immunoSEQ multiplex PCR reads and lists one entry per CDR3 protein. The profile shows 120,000 or so distinct CDR3 sequences, over 85% of them singletons. The source material was CD8+ T cells from PBMCs. The origin of the receptors is a human donor with Susac syndrome.

The J gene is TRBJ2-7, the V gene TRBV15; maybe TRBD2 (6 bases). The germline V gene encodes CDR1 LNHNV and CDR2 YYDKDF (reference sequence). This CDR3 spans 15 amino acids. Trimming stripped 3 bases from V and 0 bases from J, with 12 bases between. The CDR3 sequence is CATSSGTGGSYEQYF. The CDR3 DNA sequence: TGTGCCACCAGCAGCGGGACCGGGGGCTCCTACGAGCAGTACTTC.

V and J are TRBV6-4 and TRBJ2-5; D could derive from TRBD1 or TRBD2 (6 bases each). Deletions cut 7 bases from V and 3 bases from J, with 15 bases between. Per germline, CDR1 MRHNA and CDR2 SNTAGT. The CDR3 is 14 amino acids. CDR3 amino acids: CASTRVGGKETQYF. The CDR3 DNA reads TGTGCCAGCACTCGAGTGGGGGGCAAAGAGACCCAGTACTTC.

The chain combines TRBV3-1 with TRBJ1-1; D is unclear. V shed 6 bases and J shed 8 bases, with 10 bases lying between them. The CDR3 spans 11 residues. The V gene's germline CDR1 is LGHDT and CDR2 YNNKEL (reference sequence). CDR3 protein: CASSRGSEAFF. CDR3 DNA: TGTGCCAGCAGTCGTGGTTCCGAAGCTTTCTTT.

The CDR3: CASSTQVHEQYF. The CDR3 nucleotides are TGTGCCAGCAGTACGCAGGTTCACGAGCAGTACTTC. This chain joins TRBV12-3 or TRBV12-4 and TRBJ2-7, with no clear D. V was shortened by 5 bases and J by 5 bases, with 10 bases between the two germline ends. The CDR3 runs to 12 residues.

The J gene is TRBJ2-5, the V gene TRBV12-3 or TRBV12-4; possibly TRBD1 or TRBD2 for D (5 bases each). V lost 7 bases and J 2 bases, leaving 17 bases between the germline ends. The CDR3 has 15 residues. In DNA, the CDR3 is TGTGCCAGCACCCTTTCGTTTGGGGGACAAGAGACCCAGTACTTC. This encodes CASTLSFGGQETQYF.

This clonotype was found once. V gene TRBV11-1 combines with J gene TRBJ2-1, with D perhaps TRBD1 (6 bases). The CDR3 length is 19 residues. The germline CDR1 and CDR2 sequences are SGHAT and FQDESV (reference sequence). The V end lost 2 bases, the J end lost 0 bases, and 20 bases lay between the germline ends. The CDR3 sequence is CASSLRFQDRLSSYNEQFF. CDR3 bases: TGTGCCAGCAGCTTAAGATTCCAGGACAGATTGAGCTCCTACAATGAGCAGTTCTTC.

The rearrangement links TRBV30 to TRBJ2-6, with TRBD1 as a possible D gene (6 bases). Looked up from germline, CDR1 is GTSNPN and CDR2 is SVGIG (reference sequence). V lost 1 base, J lost 4 bases, and 8 bases lay in between. This CDR3 is 14 amino acids long. CDR3 residues: CAWSGDRGANVLTF. CDR3 bases: TGTGCCTGGAGTGGAGACAGGGGGGCCAACGTCCTGACTTTC. Full variable domain (remainder filled in from reference TRBV30 and TRBJ2-6): SQTIHQWPATLVQPVGSPLSLECTVEGTSNPNLYWYRQAAGRGLQLLFYSVGIGQISSEVPQNLSASRPQDRQFILSSKKLLLSDSGFYLCAWSGDRGANVLTFGAGSRLTVL.

This chain links TRBV6-2 or TRBV6-3 with TRBJ2-1; 12 bases match TRBD2. The V gene's germline CDR1 is MNHEY and CDR2 SVGEGT. The CDR3 is made up of 18 amino acids. V lost 2 bases to trimming and J lost 8 bases; unmatched junction nucleotides: 13. CDR3 region: CASSYPDPPSGRADEQFF. CDR3 nucleotides: TGTGCCAGCAGTTACCCCGACCCGCCTAGCGGGAGGGCCGATGAGCAGTTCTTC.

V and J are TRBV4-2 and TRBJ2-3, with TRBD2 matching 14 bases. This CDR3 is 16 amino acids long. CDR1 and CDR2 (germline): LGHNA, YNFKEQ. V lost 6 bases, J lost 6 bases, and 8 bases stayed unmatched. CDR3 amino acids: CASSPTSGGASDTQYF. Written as DNA, the CDR3 is TGTGCCAGCAGTCCGACTAGCGGGGGGGCATCTGATACGCAGTATTTT.

This clonotype has a single count. The chain combines TRBV20-1 with TRBJ2-1; perhaps TRBD2 as D (6 bases). This CDR3 has 15 residues. The germline V gene has CDR1 DFQATT and CDR2 SNEGSKA (reference sequence). CDR3 DNA sequence: TGCACCACCCGGCCCATTCTAGCGACCGACAATGAGCAGTTCTTC. Translation: CTTRPILATDNEQFF.

The chain uses TRBV7-9 and TRBJ2-7, with a tentative D call TRBD1 (6 bases). The germline V and J ends were trimmed by 2 bases and 2 bases, with 10 bases remaining between them. The CDR3 is 14 residues long. Germline-derived CDR1 and CDR2 are SEHNR and FQNEAQ (reference sequence). CDR3 region: CASSLYQGTYEQYF. The CDR3, as DNA: TGTGCCAGCAGCTTATACCAGGGGACCTACGAGCAGTACTTC.

The chain recombines TRBV20-1 with TRBJ2-3, with D possibly matching TRBD2 (5 bases). Germline-derived CDR1 and CDR2 are DFQATT and SNEGSKA (reference sequence). The CDR3 length is 16 residues. Trimming took off 0 bases at V and 5 bases at J, with 18 bases between the two ends. The CDR3 bases are TGCAGTGCTAGAGATCTGGCGGAGGCGAGGGAAGATACGCAGTATTTT. It is translated as CSARDLAEAREDTQYF.

J is TRBJ2-5 and V is TRBV24-1; D gene uncertain. Germline-derived CDR1 and CDR2 are KGHDR and SFDVKD. The CDR3 runs 12 residues. Trimming pared 4 bases from V and 1 base from J, leaving 3 bases between. This chain's CDR3 is CATSEGQETQYF. CDR3 sequence (DNA): TGTGCCACCAGTGAGGGCCAAGAGACCCAGTACTTC.

J is TRBJ2-7 and V is TRBV20-1; TRBD2 agrees at 9 bases. The junction had 7 bases not matched to a gene; V was cut back by 3 bases and J by 1 base. The CDR3 extends over 15 amino acids. The germline V gene encodes CDR1 DFQATT and CDR2 SNEGSKA (reference sequence). This chain's CDR3 is CSASGPSGRSYEQYF. The CDR3 region has the DNA TGCAGTGCTAGTGGTCCCAGCGGGAGGTCCTACGAGCAGTACTTC.

This chain links TRBV5-1 with TRBJ2-3; 9 bases fit TRBD1. The CDR3 is made up of 17 amino acids. V gave up 0 bases and J gave up 4 bases; unmatched junction bases: 9. Germline V gene data show CDR1 as SGHRS and CDR2 as YFSETQ. This CDR3 is CASSLEGTGSAPDTQYF. Here the CDR3 DNA reads TGCGCCAGCAGCTTGGAGGGGACAGGGTCCGCACCAGATACGCAGTATTTT.

V usage is TRBV7-9 and J usage is TRBJ2-5; D may be TRBD1 (5 bases). Trimming cost V 5 bases and J 0 bases, with 10 bases left between them. Looked up from germline, CDR1 is SEHNR and CDR2 is FQNEAQ (reference sequence). This CDR3 is built from 14 residues. The CDR3 nucleotides are TGTGCCAGCAGCCCGGTGGGGCACCAAGAGACCCAGTACTTC. Residues: CASSPVGHQETQYF.

J is TRBJ1-1 and V is TRBV14; D is possibly TRBD1 (6 bases). There are 15 residues in the CDR3. The germline CDR1 and CDR2 sequences are SGHDN and FVKESK. With 1 base removed from V and 0 bases from J, the gap between germline ends came to 9 bases. The DNA of the CDR3 is TGTGCCAGCAGCCAAGTAGGGGGGATGAACACTGAAGCTTTCTTT. It specifies CASSQVGGMNTEAFF.

The rearrangement uses TRBV19 and TRBJ1-5; TRBD1 aligns across 7 bases. CDR1 LNHDA and CDR2 SQIVND come from the germline V gene (reference sequence). Trimming cost V 6 bases and J 4 bases; bases outside gene matches: 15. The length of the CDR3 is 17 residues. CDR3 nucleotide sequence: TGTGCCAGTAGCCCATTGATGTCTGGACAGGTAAATCAGCCCCAGCATTTT. Translation: CASSPLMSGQVNQPQHF.

The genes are TRBV7-8 and TRBJ2-3; 10 positions agree with TRBD1. The CDR3 has 16 residues. The germline V gene encodes CDR1 SGHVS and CDR2 FQNEAQ. J gave up 4 bases and V 4 bases, and 8 bases lay outside the gene matches. The DNA for the CDR3 is TGTGCCAGCAGCTCGACCGGGACAGGGGTCCCAGATACGCAGTATTTT. It encodes CASSSTGTGVPDTQYF. The full variable domain, in which reference TRBV7-8 and TRBJ2-3 provide the parts outside the CDR3, is GAGVSQSPRYKVAKRGQDVALRCDPISGHVSLFWYQQALGQGPEFLTYFQNEAQLDKSGLPSDRFFAERPEGSVSTLKIQRTQQEDSAVYLCASSSTGTGVPDTQYFGPGTRLTVL.

This clonotype appeared a single time. This chain uses TRBV4-3 with TRBJ2-3; the D gene is possibly TRBD2 (6 bases). Looked up from germline, CDR1 is LGHNA and CDR2 is YSLEER. V was cut by 0 bases and J by 0 bases, with 10 bases left in between. This CDR3 comprises 16 residues. The CDR3 sequence: CASSQDYAGSTDTQYF. The CDR3 DNA sequence: TGCGCCAGCAGCCAAGACTACGCGGGAAGCACAGATACGCAGTATTTT.

This clonotype was picked up one time. This chain links TRBV11-2 with TRBJ2-7; unclear D gene. The CDR3 spans 11 residues. Deletions cut 1 base from V and 7 bases from J, with 5 bases between. Germline-derived CDR1 and CDR2 are SGHAT and FQNNGV. CDR3 in amino acids: CASSLVAEQYF. CDR3 coding DNA: TGTGCCAGCAGCTTAGTCGCTGAGCAGTACTTC.

The genes are TRBV20-1 and TRBJ2-4, with D possibly being TRBD1 or TRBD2 (6 bases each). This CDR3 spans 17 amino acids. The V gene lost 0 bases and the J gene lost 6 bases, with 21 bases spanning the gap. Germline assignment: CDR1 DFQATT and CDR2 SNEGSKA (reference sequence). The CDR3 spells CSARDEGEPGGTNIQYF. In nucleotides, the CDR3 is TGCAGTGCTAGAGATGAGGGGGAACCTGGCGGGACAAACATTCAGTACTTC.